Below, 22 T cell receptor beta chains from the same sample are listed, as sequenced in a study of Graves' ophthalmopathy and Graves' hyperthyroidism. The authors amplified TCR beta CDR3 regions from RNA transcripts. HTBI primers were employed in first-round RT-PCR, then a second-round multiplex PCR followed. TCRdb re-derived calls from the multiplex PCR reads in MiXCR, one entry per CDR3 protein. The sample contains about 740,000 distinct CDR3 sequences, roughly two fifths of which appear only once. Sequenced input: peripheral blood. The receptors derive from an adult man with Graves' ophthalmopathy.

The chain recombines TRBV4-2 with TRBJ2-7; D call uncertain. V was trimmed by 6 bases and J by 6 bases, leaving 9 bases between them. CDR3 size: 11 residues. The V gene's germline CDR1 is LGHNA and CDR2 YNFKEQ. The CDR3 reads CASSSFGEQYF. In DNA form, the CDR3 reads TGTGCCAGCAGTTCGTTCGGCGAGCAGTACTTC.

This clonotype was recorded at least ten times. The gene calls are TRBV29-1 and TRBJ2-5; 8 nucleotides match TRBD1. CDR1 and CDR2 (germline): SQVTM, ANQGSEA. CDR3 size: 13 residues. V lost 4 bases, J lost 5 bases, and 6 bases stayed unmatched. CDR3 sequence (DNA): TGCAGCGTTGTGGCAGGGGGCTTGGAGACCCAGTACTTC. Translating gives CSVVAGGLETQYF.

Here the CDR3 reads CASSESRGGGGNQPQHF. CDR3 nucleotide sequence: TGTGCCAGCAGTGAGAGTCGAGGCGGCGGGGGCAATCAGCCCCAGCATTTT. This chain joins TRBV2 and TRBJ1-5; D ambiguous. From germline, CDR1 is SNHLY and CDR2 FYNNEI. The CDR3 runs to 17 residues. Trimming removed 3 bases at V and 2 bases at J, with 17 bases between.

The chain joins TRBV6-6 to TRBJ2-7, with 9 bases that match TRBD1. The CDR3 runs 14 residues. With V trimmed by 6 bases and J by 7 bases, 10 bases remained unmatched. CDR1 and CDR2 (germline): MNHNY, SVGAGI (reference sequence). The DNA of the CDR3 is TGTGCCAGCAGCCCTGTAAGGGGGACAGGGGAGCAGTACTTC. As protein: CASSPVRGTGEQYF.

V and J are TRBV5-4 and TRBJ2-7; 13 bases match TRBD2. The CDR3 consists of 15 residues. The V gene end was trimmed by 4 bases and the J gene end by 2 bases; junction bases not matched to a gene: 3. Germline loops: CDR1 SGHNT, CDR2 YYREEE (reference sequence). The chain's CDR3 is CASSPLAGGPYEQYV. DNA of the CDR3: TGTGCCAGCAGCCCACTAGCGGGAGGGCCCTACGAGCAGTACGTC.

The sample holds many counts of this clonotype. The chain recombines TRBV7-2 with TRBJ2-5, with D tentatively TRBD2 (7 bases). The CDR3 sequence is 15 residues long. Trimming pared 5 bases from V and 1 base from J, leaving 14 bases between. Germline V gene lookup returns CDR1 SGHTA and CDR2 FQGNSA. CDR3 nucleotides: TGTGCCAGCAGCGCCCAGGGGACTACCCAAGAGACCCAGTACTTC. It encodes CASSAQGTTQETQYF.

J is TRBJ1-5 and V is TRBV24-1, with TRBD1 identical over 9 bases. V was pared by 9 bases and J by 5 bases, with 7 bases of the junction left unmatched. The germline CDR1 and CDR2 sequences are KGHDR and SFDVKD. The length of the CDR3 is 14 residues. CDR3 residues: CATDEWTGDQPQHF. The CDR3 coding sequence is TGTGCCACCGACGAGTGGACAGGGGATCAGCCCCAGCATTTT.

With respect to this clonotype: One junction end disagrees with the germline gene, perhaps due to a read error. The chain couples TRBV7-3 to TRBJ2-5, with D perhaps TRBD2 (6 bases). Germline V gives CDR1 SGHTA, CDR2 FQGTGA. There are 14 residues in the CDR3. This CDR3 is CASSREWPQETRYF. CDR3 DNA sequence: TGTGCCAGCAGCCGGGAGTGGCCCCAAGAGACCCGGTACTTC.

This clonotype was picked up a small number of times. This chain connects TRBV2 to TRBJ1-4; TRBD1 is a possible D gene (6 bases). The V gene's germline CDR1 is SNHLY and CDR2 FYNNEI. With 6 bases removed from V and 4 bases from J, the gap between germline ends came to 12 bases. The CDR3 spans 14 residues. CDR3 bases: TGTGCCAGCAGGGAGGACAGACTTAATGAAAAACTGTTTTTT. Its protein is CASREDRLNEKLFF.

Concerning this clonotype itself: One end of the junction varies from germline; a read error may be responsible. The chain links TRBV9 to TRBJ1-2; D is unresolved. Germline values: CDR1 SGDLS, CDR2 YYNGEE. The CDR3 is made up of 15 amino acids. The CDR3 nucleotides read TGCGCCAGCAGCCAAGAAGCCAGTGCCTACTATGGCTACACCTTC. It specifies CASSQEASAYYGYTF.

This clonotype was seen at least ten times. This chain links TRBV7-9 with TRBJ1-1; 7 bases are a match to TRBD1. The CDR3 has 14 residues. Looked up from germline, CDR1 is SEHNR and CDR2 is FQNEAQ (reference sequence). V trimming: 5 bases; J trimming: 0 bases; junction bases outside the gene matches: 3. The CDR3 sequence is CASSRGGMNTEAFF. CDR3 coding DNA: TGTGCCAGCAGCAGAGGGGGCATGAACACTGAAGCTTTCTTT. The whole variable domain, remainder taken from reference TRBV7-9 and TRBJ1-1, is DTGVSQNPRHKITKRGQNVTFRCDPISEHNRLYWYRQTLGQGPEFLTYFQNEAQLEKSRLLSDRFSAERPKGSFSTLEIQRTEQGDSAMYLCASSRGGMNTEAFFGQGTRLTVV.

This clonotype has only one observation. The V and J genes are TRBV7-9 and TRBJ1-4, with D tentatively TRBD1 (5 bases). The CDR3 has 15 residues. The V gene lost 2 bases and the J gene lost 4 bases, with 11 bases spanning the gap. Germline V gives CDR1 SEHNR, CDR2 FQNEAQ (reference sequence). The CDR3 is CASSLWTLNNEKLFF. In DNA, the CDR3 is TGTGCCAGCAGCTTATGGACACTAAATAATGAAAAACTGTTTTTT.

This clonotype has only a few counts. The rearrangement uses TRBV14 and TRBJ2-7; TRBD2 is a possible D gene (5 bases). Trimming removed 2 bases from V and 4 bases from J, with 12 bases in between. The CDR3 contains 14 residues. CDR1 is SGHDN, CDR2 FVKESK, per germline. The CDR3 is CASSQQHTGYEQYF. The CDR3 DNA is TGTGCCAGCAGCCAACAGCACACGGGGTACGAGCAGTACTTC.

A word on this clonotype: An end of the junction differs from the germline gene, which may be a read error. The V gene is TRBV10-3, the J gene TRBJ2-7, with 7 bases that match TRBD1. Germline V gene lookup returns CDR1 ENHRY and CDR2 SYGVKD. This CDR3 is built from 16 residues. The CDR3 sequence is CASSYPRGPSSYEQYF. The CDR3 nucleotides are TGTGCCAGCAGTTACCCTAGGGGGCCGAGTTCCTACGAGCAGTACTTC.

This chain joins TRBV10-3 and TRBJ2-5, with 12 bases aligning to TRBD1. Unmatched junction bases numbered 6, after V lost 6 bases and J lost 1 base. The CDR3 runs to 16 residues. CDR1 is ENHRY, CDR2 SYGVKD, per germline. CDR3 in amino acids: CAIRAGTGGLQETQYF. The CDR3 DNA follows: TGTGCCATCAGGGCCGGGACAGGGGGCCTCCAAGAGACCCAGTACTTC.

Note on this clonotype: The junction departs from the called germline gene at one end, perhaps through a read error. The chain links TRBV19 to TRBJ2-5; D unresolved. This CDR3 is built from 13 residues. Germline values: CDR1 LNHDA, CDR2 SQIVND (reference sequence). The CDR3 loop is CASSIRPQETRYF. As DNA, the CDR3 is TGTGCCAGTAGTATTCGTCCGCAAGAGACCCGGTACTTC.

V and J are TRBV7-2 and TRBJ2-7; D is unclear. Germline-derived CDR1 and CDR2 are SGHTA and FQGNSA. This CDR3 spans 13 amino acids. Trimming took 2 bases from V and 3 from J, leaving 8 bases between them. The CDR3 DNA reads TGTGCCAGCAGCTTAAATTACGGCTACGAGCAGTACTTC. This gives the protein CASSLNYGYEQYF.

This clonotype occurred many times. This chain links TRBV2 with TRBJ1-2; D is undetermined. Germline V gene lookup returns CDR1 SNHLY and CDR2 FYNNEI. V was shortened by 6 bases and J by 9 bases, with 23 bases between the two germline ends. CDR3 size: 15 residues. In DNA form, the CDR3 reads TGTGCCAGCAGCGCCGACTCCATTCTCGTTCCCAGCTACACCTTC. Its translation: CASSADSILVPSYTF.

The chain recombines TRBV10-3 with TRBJ2-3; D is unclear. This CDR3 spans 15 amino acids. The V end was cut by 2 bases, the J end by 5 bases, with 14 bases between. Germline V CDR1 and CDR2: ENHRY, SYGVKD. The CDR3 nucleotides are TGTGCCATCAGTGAGCTGGACCGCAGAGAAGATACGCAGTATTTT. Protein: CAISELDRREDTQYF.

This chain joins TRBV15 and TRBJ1-6; D possibly corresponds to TRBD1 (6 bases). The CDR3 contains 14 residues. With 3 bases removed from V and 7 bases from J, the gap between germline ends came to 10 bases. Germline V CDR1 and CDR2: LNHNV, YYDKDF (reference sequence). As DNA, the CDR3 is TGTGCCACCAGCAGTACAGGGCACAATTCACCCCTCCACTTT. Its translation is CATSSTGHNSPLHF.

This chain links TRBV19 with TRBJ2-5; no definite D call. V was trimmed by 1 base and J by 3 bases, leaving 6 bases between them. Per germline, CDR1 LNHDA and CDR2 SQIVND (reference sequence). The length of the CDR3 is 13 residues. The CDR3 protein is CASSIAREETQYF. In nucleotides, the CDR3 is TGTGCCAGTAGTATAGCTCGAGAAGAGACCCAGTACTTC.

This clonotype was seen more than once but under ten times. The rearrangement joins TRBV12-3 or TRBV12-4 to TRBJ1-2, with 7 positions matching TRBD1. The trim removed 5 bases at V and 1 base at J, leaving 7 bases unmatched. This CDR3 region has 15 residues. The CDR3 loop reads CASSPGTVFNYGYTF. CDR3 bases: TGTGCCAGCAGTCCTGGGACAGTTTTTAACTATGGCTACACCTTC.